Listed here are 9 T cell receptor beta chains from one sample, sequenced in a study of human T cells and chemical hapten exposure. TCRdb recomputed calls from the RACE reads with MiXCR, one row per CDR3 protein. The sample has around 45,000 distinct CDR3 sequences, about 4% seen once. Indicated time point: healthy volunteer bleed at 6 weeks. Unseparated into fractions, whole blood served as the source from which total RNA was extracted. The specimen sequenced was whole blood. These receptor sequences come from a human donor in good health. Some clones in this sample may be carry-over from other donors' samples.

This clonotype has at least ten counts. The V call is TRBV20-1, the J call TRBJ2-2; D remains ambiguous. CDR3 length: 14 amino acids. V lost 6 bases and J 0 bases, leaving 11 bases between the germline ends. Germline V CDR1 and CDR2: DFQATT, SNEGSKA (reference sequence). The CDR3, as DNA: TGCAGTGCCTCCTCCTCCACGAACACCGGGGAGCTGTTTTTT. It is translated as CSASSSTNTGELFF.

This clonotype appeared many times. V is TRBV9 and J is TRBJ2-5; 9 nucleotides align to TRBD1. The CDR3 has 15 amino acids. V dropped 2 bases and J dropped 4; count of bases not matched to a gene: 6. Germline V gene lookup returns CDR1 SGDLS and CDR2 YYNGEE. This chain's CDR3 is CASSVDRGSGETQYF. CDR3 nucleotide sequence: TGTGCCAGCAGCGTCGACAGGGGGTCCGGAGAGACCCAGTACTTC.

V is TRBV30 and J is TRBJ2-3; no firm D call. Per the germline V gene, CDR1 is GTSNPN and CDR2 is SVGIG (reference sequence). The CDR3 totals 11 residues. Deletions cut 2 bases from V and 3 bases from J, with 3 bases between. The CDR3 here is CAWSRTDTQYF. The CDR3 DNA follows: TGTGCCTGGAGTAGAACAGATACGCAGTATTTT.

This clonotype was seen many times. V gene TRBV28 combines with J gene TRBJ2-4, with TRBD2 as a possible D gene (5 bases). Germline V gives CDR1 MDHEN, CDR2 SYDVKM. Between the trimmed V and J ends, which lost 3 bases and 1 base, there was a span of 10 bases. The CDR3 runs to 15 residues. The CDR3 nucleotides read TGTGCCAGCAGTTTTCGGGGTTCTGCCAAAAACATTCAGTACTTC. Its translation: CASSFRGSAKNIQYF. The entire variable domain, with the rest obtained from reference TRBV28 and TRBJ2-4, is as follows: DVKVTQSSRYLVKRTGEKVFLECVQDMDHENMFWYRQDPGLGLRLIYFSYDVKMKEKGDIPEGYSVSREKKERFSLILESASTNQTSMYLCASSFRGSAKNIQYFGAGTRLSVL.

This clonotype was detected ten times or more. The V gene is TRBV6-1, the J gene TRBJ2-3; 8 nucleotides line up with TRBD2. From germline, CDR1 is MNHNS and CDR2 SASEGT. V was pared by 10 bases and J by 6 bases, with 12 bases of the junction left unmatched. The CDR3 is made up of 14 amino acids. The CDR3 sequence is CAIRGREATDTQYF. CDR3 in DNA: TGTGCCATTCGCGGGCGGGAGGCCACGGATACGCAGTATTTT.

This clonotype was seen only a few times. The chain carries TRBV4-1 and TRBJ1-5, with a weak D call TRBD1 (5 bases). Trimming removed 4 bases at V and 7 bases at J, with 29 bases between. Germline V gene sequence: CDR1 MGHRA, CDR2 YSYEKL. The CDR3 runs to 19 residues. The CDR3: CASSPPPGLSEGAGQPQHF. DNA of the CDR3: TGCGCCAGCAGCCCCCCACCCGGACTTTCAGAAGGGGCAGGGCAGCCCCAGCATTTT.

This clonotype was seen ten or more times. This chain uses TRBV28 with TRBJ1-3; D remains ambiguous. Trimming stripped 5 bases from V and 0 bases from J, with 8 bases between. In germline, CDR1 is MDHEN, CDR2 SYDVKM. The length of the CDR3 is 14 residues. CDR3 loop: CASSVQSSGNTIYF. CDR3 nucleotide sequence: TGTGCCAGCAGTGTTCAGAGCTCTGGAAACACCATATATTTT.

This clonotype was picked up many times. The chain employs TRBV5-1 and TRBJ2-3; D perhaps matches TRBD1 (7 bases). CDR3 size: 15 residues. V shed 0 bases and J shed 3 bases, with 11 bases lying between them. Germline loops: CDR1 SGHRS, CDR2 YFSETQ. CDR3 protein: CASSLAPGGTDTQYF. CDR3 sequence (DNA): TGCGCCAGCAGCTTGGCCCCAGGGGGGACAGATACGCAGTATTTT.

This clonotype was seen many times. The V gene is TRBV7-2, the J gene TRBJ2-1, with TRBD2 matching 9 bases. The germline V gene has CDR1 SGHTA and CDR2 FQGNSA. CDR3 length: 15 residues. J was trimmed by 6 bases and V by 5 bases; bases with no gene match: 8. CDR3 residues: CASSRSGSGPNEQFF. CDR3 coding DNA: TGTGCCAGCAGCCGTAGCGGGAGTGGCCCCAATGAGCAGTTCTTC.